Listed below are T cell receptor beta chains from one sample, sequenced in a study of blood T cell repertoires in COVID-19. TCRdb's copy holds only in-frame clones and misses some; the assay was immunoSEQ multiplex PCR. The sample consists of some 120,000 clones, roughly 72% of them appearing once. Sequenced input: peripheral blood. Receptors were obtained from a man in his fifties or sixties with acute or convalescent COVID-19. CDR3s include the opening cysteine and the closing phenylalanine or tryptophan. The D gene is left open where the match is weak. Rows may omit the clone size; those that give it use once, few, many or a size class.

j_call clone_size d_call v_call cdr3_aa cdr3_nt
TRBJ1-6 once NA TRBV2 CASTEGFYNSPLHF TGTGCCAGCACGGAGGGGTTCTATAATTCACCCCTCCACTTT
TRBJ1-2 NA TRBD1 TRBV5-1 CASSLGTGTNYGYTF TGCGCCAGCAGCCTCGGGACAGGCACAAACTATGGCTACACCTTC
TRBJ2-3 NA TRBD2 TRBV4-1 CASRRTGGITDTQYF TGCGCCAGCAGGCGTACGGGGGGAATCACAGATACGCAGTATTTT
TRBJ1-5 NA NA TRBV2 CASSEMRNGNQPQHF TGTGCCAGCAGTGAGATGCGGAACGGCAATCAGCCCCAGCATTTT
TRBJ1-1 NA TRBD1 TRBV6-5 CASSVYNRGGTEAFF TGTGCCAGCAGCGTTTATAACAGGGGAGGCACTGAAGCTTTCTTT
TRBJ1-1 NA NA TRBV7-3 CASSTQGGGTEAFF TGTGCCAGCAGCACTCAGGGTGGCGGCACTGAAGCTTTCTTT
TRBJ1-1 few NA TRBV7-9 CASSTNREGGNTEAFF TGTGCCAGCAGCACAAATCGGGAAGGTGGGAACACTGAAGCTTTCTTT
TRBJ1-4 NA TRBD1 TRBV19 CASSIFMTGGGEKLFF TGTGCCAGTAGTATTTTCATGACAGGGGGCGGTGAAAAACTGTTTTTT
TRBJ1-2 NA NA TRBV30 CAWSLSGGYTF TGTGCCTGGAGTTTGTCGGGTGGCTACACCTTC
TRBJ1-5 NA TRBD1 TRBV6-5 CASTTGGVGQPQHF TGTGCCAGCACCACAGGGGGGGTGGGTCAGCCCCAGCATTTT
TRBJ2-1 NA TRBD2 TRBV2 CASSVISGSYNEQFF TGTGCCAGCAGTGTCATCAGCGGGAGCTACAATGAGCAGTTCTTC
TRBJ1-1 NA NA TRBV15 CATSRDGQQVRAFF TGTGCCACCAGCAGAGATGGACAGCAGGTTAGAGCTTTCTTT
TRBJ1-6 NA NA TRBV5-1 CASSLTGGSTNSPLHF TGCGCCAGCAGCTTGACCGGAGGATCGACAAATTCACCCCTCCACTTT
TRBJ1-1 NA NA TRBV11-2 CASSLVFGEAFF TGTGCCAGCAGCTTAGTCTTCGGGGAAGCTTTCTTT
TRBJ2-3 NA TRBD2 TRBV19 CASSSSGGRSDTQYF TGTGCCAGTAGTAGTAGCGGGGGGAGGTCAGATACGCAGTATTTT
TRBJ1-5 NA NA TRBV24-1 CATSDRGSGKGEPQHF TGTGCCACCAGTGATCGTGGGTCCGGAAAGGGGGAGCCCCAGCATTTT
TRBJ1-1 NA NA TRBV6-5 CASSWGERTEAFF TGTGCCAGCAGTTGGGGGGAACGTACTGAAGCTTTCTTT
TRBJ2-3 NA TRBD2 TRBV5-1 CASTFGGRADTQYF TGCGCCAGCACATTTGGGGGGAGGGCAGATACGCAGTATTTT
TRBJ2-1 once TRBD2 TRBV29-1 CSVLSSGSYNEQFF TGCAGCGTTCTTAGTAGCGGGAGCTACAATGAGCAGTTCTTC
TRBJ2-7 few NA TRBV6-5 CATVRDMRPEQYF TGTGCCACGGTCCGGGACATGAGGCCCGAGCAGTACTTC
TRBJ1-2 NA NA TRBV6-5 CASNLLPGHTSGYTF TGTGCCAGCAATCTACTACCGGGACATACTAGTGGCTACACCTTC
TRBJ1-2 NA NA TRBV19 CASSMSRNRGYTF TGTGCCAGTAGTATGTCGAGGAACCGTGGCTACACCTTC
TRBJ1-6 NA TRBD1 TRBV25-1 CASSAGQVYNSPLHF TGTGCCAGCAGTGCCGGACAGGTCTATAATTCACCCCTCCACTTT
TRBJ2-7 NA TRBD1 TRBV30 CAWRTGAYEQYF TGTGCCTGGCGGACAGGGGCCTACGAGCAGTACTTC
TRBJ1-1 NA NA TRBV19 CASSIGATNTEAFF TGTGCCAGTAGTATTGGGGCGACGAACACTGAAGCTTTCTTT
TRBJ2-1 once NA TRBV7-3 CASGNRASDGNEQFF TGTGCCAGCGGGAACCGGGCTAGCGACGGTAATGAGCAGTTCTTC
TRBJ2-7 few TRBD1 TRBV12-5 CASGSGVTGTASSYEQYF TGTGCTAGTGGTTCAGGGGTTACCGGGACAGCATCCTCCTACGAGCAGTACTTC
TRBJ1-2 NA NA TRBV6-6 CASSSGGLNYGYTF TGTGCCAGCAGTTCGGGGGGGCTTAACTATGGCTACACCTTC
TRBJ1-1 NA NA TRBV5-4 CASSRDMNTEAFF TGTGCCAGCAGTCGCGACATGAACACTGAAGCTTTCTTT
TRBJ1-5 NA NA TRBV6-5 CASSRGQNQPQHF TGTGCCAGCAGTCGAGGTCAAAATCAGCCCCAGCATTTT
TRBJ2-3 NA NA TRBV6-4 CASSDSGGHDTQYF TGTGCCAGCAGTGACTCTGGAGGGCACGATACGCAGTATTTT
TRBJ2-1 many NA TRBV11-2 CASSLASTVPYNEQFF TGTGCCAGCAGCTTAGCCTCCACAGTTCCCTACAATGAGCAGTTCTTC
TRBJ2-5 NA NA TRBV10-1 CAKIKETQYF TGCGCCAAAATCAAAGAGACCCAGTACTTC
TRBJ2-2 NA TRBD2 TRBV2 CASRSSGGLRTGELFF TGTGCCAGCAGAAGTAGCGGGGGGCTGCGCACCGGGGAGCTGTTTTTT
TRBJ2-4 few NA TRBV2 CASMGLAKNIQYF TGTGCCAGCATGGGCTTAGCCAAAAACATTCAGTACTTC
TRBJ1-6 NA NA TRBV7-3 CASSSGRGDSPLHF TGTGCCAGCAGTTCAGGCAGGGGAGATTCACCCCTCCACTTT
TRBJ1-6 many NA TRBV7-3 CASSLGSEGSPLHF TGTGCCAGCAGCTTAGGGTCTGAGGGTTCACCCCTCCACTTT
TRBJ2-1 NA NA TRBV28 CASSLALAQAYNEQFF TGTGCCAGCAGTTTGGCACTAGCACAAGCCTACAATGAGCAGTTCTTC
TRBJ2-7 NA TRBD2 TRBV25-1 CASSHREGLGSYEQYF TGTGCCAGCAGCCACCGGGAGGGACTGGGCTCCTACGAGCAGTACTTC
TRBJ2-7 NA TRBD1 TRBV9 CASSDRTGAYEQYF TGTGCCAGCAGCGACCGAACAGGGGCCTACGAGCAGTACTTC
TRBJ1-2 NA NA TRBV6-5 CASSKNTGLRYGYTF TGTGCCAGCAGCAAAAACACAGGGTTACGCTATGGCTACACCTTC
TRBJ1-2 NA TRBD1 TRBV18 CASSPPGGQGTYGYTF TGTGCCAGCTCACCACCGGGCGGACAGGGTACCTATGGCTACACCTTC
TRBJ1-1 NA NA TRBV19 CASSTGRDFSEAFF TGTGCCAGTAGTACTGGCAGGGACTTCAGTGAAGCTTTCTTT
TRBJ1-1 few NA TRBV2 CASSDTSMNTEAFF TGTGCCAGCAGTGATACGAGCATGAACACTGAAGCTTTCTTT
TRBJ1-4 NA NA TRBV18 CASSPPSEGQEKLFF TGTGCCAGCTCACCGCCCAGTGAGGGCCAGGAAAAACTGTTTTTT
TRBJ1-5 NA TRBD1 TRBV30 CAWSPGTGGKPQHF TGTGCCTGGAGCCCCGGGACAGGGGGCAAGCCCCAGCATTTT